This T cell receptor (beta chain) emerged from a study of breast tumors, draining lymph nodes, adjacent tissues. The study, taken as a whole, reports: Compared with lymph nodes, tumors were less diverse; compared with nontumor tissue, more. Most tumor T cells seemingly derive from lymph node, then expand in tumor. Compared with basal-like, luminal-like tumors shared significantly more repertoire with nontumor tissue. Tumor T cell lymph node origin was a supported hypothesis, not proven.

Trimming cost V 3 bases and J 4 bases, with 10 bases left between them. CDR3 length: 13 amino acids. Germline V gene data show CDR1 as DFQATT and CDR2 as SNEGSKA (reference sequence). Using its own MiXCR run on the multiplex PCR reads, TCRdb lists one record per CDR3 protein. There are about 19,000 distinct CDR3 sequences in the sample; roughly two fifths occur only once, and more than 15% lies in the top ten. As to this clonotype: Its antigen remains unknown.

This chain joins TRBV20-1 and TRBJ1-5, with D unclear. This receptor was identified in a female donor with breast cancer. Some clones in this sample may be carry-over from other donors' samples. Sequenced input: breast tumor tissue. The CDR3 DNA reads TGCAGTGCTAGTCATAAGGTGAATCAGCCCCAGCATTTT. Translation gives CSASHKVNQPQHF.